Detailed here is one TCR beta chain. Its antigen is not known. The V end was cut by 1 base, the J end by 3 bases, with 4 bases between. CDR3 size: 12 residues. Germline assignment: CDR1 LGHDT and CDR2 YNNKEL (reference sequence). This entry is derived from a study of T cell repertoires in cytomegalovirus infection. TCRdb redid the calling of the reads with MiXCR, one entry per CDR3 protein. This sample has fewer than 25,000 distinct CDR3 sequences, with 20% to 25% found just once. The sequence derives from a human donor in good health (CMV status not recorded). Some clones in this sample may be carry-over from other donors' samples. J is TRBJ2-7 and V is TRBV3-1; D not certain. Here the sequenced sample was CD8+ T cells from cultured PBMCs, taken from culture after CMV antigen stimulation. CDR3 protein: CASSQGIYEQYF. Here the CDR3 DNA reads TGTGCCAGCAGCCAAGGGATCTACGAGCAGTACTTC.